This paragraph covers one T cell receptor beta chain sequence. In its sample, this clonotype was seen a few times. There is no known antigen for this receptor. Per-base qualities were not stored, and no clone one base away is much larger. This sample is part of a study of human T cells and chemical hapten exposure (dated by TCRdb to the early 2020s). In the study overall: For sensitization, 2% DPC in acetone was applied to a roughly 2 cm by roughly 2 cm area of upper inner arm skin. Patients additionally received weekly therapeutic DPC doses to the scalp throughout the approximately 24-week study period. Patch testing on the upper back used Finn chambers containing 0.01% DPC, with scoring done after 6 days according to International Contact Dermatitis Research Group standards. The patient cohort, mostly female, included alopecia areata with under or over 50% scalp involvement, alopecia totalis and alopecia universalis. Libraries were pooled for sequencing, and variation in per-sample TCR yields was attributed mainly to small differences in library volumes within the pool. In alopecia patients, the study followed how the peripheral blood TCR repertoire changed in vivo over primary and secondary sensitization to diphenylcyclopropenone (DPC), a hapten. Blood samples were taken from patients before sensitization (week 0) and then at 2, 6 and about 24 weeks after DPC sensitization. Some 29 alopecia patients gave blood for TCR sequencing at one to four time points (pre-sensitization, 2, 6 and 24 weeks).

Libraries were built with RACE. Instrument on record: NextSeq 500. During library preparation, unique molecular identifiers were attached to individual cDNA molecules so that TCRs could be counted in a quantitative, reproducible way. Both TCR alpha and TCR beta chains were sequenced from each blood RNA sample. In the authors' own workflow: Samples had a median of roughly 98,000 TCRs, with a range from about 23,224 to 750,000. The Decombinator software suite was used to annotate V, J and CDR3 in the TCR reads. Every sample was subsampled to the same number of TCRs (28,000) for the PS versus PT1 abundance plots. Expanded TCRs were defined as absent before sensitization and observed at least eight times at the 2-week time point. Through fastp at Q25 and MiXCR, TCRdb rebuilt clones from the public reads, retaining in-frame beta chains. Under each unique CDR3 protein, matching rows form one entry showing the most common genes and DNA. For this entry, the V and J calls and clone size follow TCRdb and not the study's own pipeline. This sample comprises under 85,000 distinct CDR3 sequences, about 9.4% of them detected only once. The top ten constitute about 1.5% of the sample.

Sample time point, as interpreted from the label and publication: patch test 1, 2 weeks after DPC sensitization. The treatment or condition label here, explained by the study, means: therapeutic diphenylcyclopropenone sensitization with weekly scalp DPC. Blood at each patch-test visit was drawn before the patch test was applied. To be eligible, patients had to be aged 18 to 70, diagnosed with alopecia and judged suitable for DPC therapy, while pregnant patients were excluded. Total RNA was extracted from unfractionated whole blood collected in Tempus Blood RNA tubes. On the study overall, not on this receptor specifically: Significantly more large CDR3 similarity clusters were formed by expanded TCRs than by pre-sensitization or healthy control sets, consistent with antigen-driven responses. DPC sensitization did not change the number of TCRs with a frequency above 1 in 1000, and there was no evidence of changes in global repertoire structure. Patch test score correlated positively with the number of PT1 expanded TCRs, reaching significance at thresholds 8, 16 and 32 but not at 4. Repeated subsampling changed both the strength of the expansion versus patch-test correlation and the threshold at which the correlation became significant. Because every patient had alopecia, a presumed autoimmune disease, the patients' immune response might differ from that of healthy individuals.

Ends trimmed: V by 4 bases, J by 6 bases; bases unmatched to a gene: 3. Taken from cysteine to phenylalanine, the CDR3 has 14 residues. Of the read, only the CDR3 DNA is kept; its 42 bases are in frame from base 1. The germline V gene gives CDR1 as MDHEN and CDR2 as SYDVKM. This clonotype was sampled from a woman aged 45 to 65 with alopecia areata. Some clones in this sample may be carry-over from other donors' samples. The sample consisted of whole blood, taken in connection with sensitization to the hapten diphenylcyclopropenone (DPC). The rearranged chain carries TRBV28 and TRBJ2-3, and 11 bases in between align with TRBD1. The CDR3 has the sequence CASSSDRGLDTQYF. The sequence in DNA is TGTGCCAGCAGTTCGGACAGGGGGCTTGATACGCAGTATTTT.